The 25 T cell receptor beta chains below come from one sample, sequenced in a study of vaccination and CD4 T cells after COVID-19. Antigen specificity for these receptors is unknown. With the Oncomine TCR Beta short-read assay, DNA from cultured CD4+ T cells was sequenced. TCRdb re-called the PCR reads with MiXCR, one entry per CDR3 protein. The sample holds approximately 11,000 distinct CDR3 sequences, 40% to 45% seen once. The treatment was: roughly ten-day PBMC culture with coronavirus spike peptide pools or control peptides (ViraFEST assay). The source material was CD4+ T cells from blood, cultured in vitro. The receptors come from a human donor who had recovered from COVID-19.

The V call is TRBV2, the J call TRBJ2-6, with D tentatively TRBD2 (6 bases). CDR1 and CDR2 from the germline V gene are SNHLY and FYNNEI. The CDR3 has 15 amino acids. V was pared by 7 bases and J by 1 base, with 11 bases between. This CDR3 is CASMGGLSGANVLTF. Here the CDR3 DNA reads TGTGCCAGCATGGGGGGTCTGTCTGGGGCCAACGTCCTGACTTTC.

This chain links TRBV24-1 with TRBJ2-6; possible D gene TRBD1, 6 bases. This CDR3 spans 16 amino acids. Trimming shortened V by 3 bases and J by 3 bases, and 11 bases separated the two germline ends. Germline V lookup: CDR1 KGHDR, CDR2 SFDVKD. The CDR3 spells CATSDQGKLGANVLTF. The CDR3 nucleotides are TGTGCCACCAGTGATCAGGGGAAGCTTGGGGCCAACGTCCTGACTTTC.

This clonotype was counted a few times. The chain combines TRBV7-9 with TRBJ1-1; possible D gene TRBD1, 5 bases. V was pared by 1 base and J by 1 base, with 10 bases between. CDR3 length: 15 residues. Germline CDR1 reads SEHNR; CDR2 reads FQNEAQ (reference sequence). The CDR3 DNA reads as TGTGCCAGCAGCTTAGTTGGGACGCAGAACACTGAAGCTTTCTTT. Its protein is CASSLVGTQNTEAFF.

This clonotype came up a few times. The CDR3 sequence: CASSEVAGGGGYGYTF. The CDR3, as DNA: TGTGCCAGCAGTGAAGTGGCGGGAGGGGGAGGCTATGGCTACACCTTC. The rearrangement uses TRBV6-1 and TRBJ1-2; tentative D call: TRBD1 (6 bases). Germline lookup yields CDR1 MNHNS and CDR2 SASEGT. Trimming pared 1 base from V and 4 bases from J, leaving 16 bases between. The CDR3 spans 16 residues.

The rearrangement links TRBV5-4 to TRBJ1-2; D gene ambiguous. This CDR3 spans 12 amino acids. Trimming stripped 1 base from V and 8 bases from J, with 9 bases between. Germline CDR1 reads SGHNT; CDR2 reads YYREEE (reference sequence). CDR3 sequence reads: CASSLNQDGYTF. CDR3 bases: TGTGCCAGCAGCTTGAACCAGGACGGCTACACCTTC. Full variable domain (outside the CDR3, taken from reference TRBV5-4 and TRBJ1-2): ETGVTQSPTHLIKTRGQQVTLRCSSQSGHNTVSWYQQALGQGPQFIFQYYREEENGRGNFPPRFSGLQFPNYSSELNVNALELDDSALYLCASSLNQDGYTFGSGTRLTVV.

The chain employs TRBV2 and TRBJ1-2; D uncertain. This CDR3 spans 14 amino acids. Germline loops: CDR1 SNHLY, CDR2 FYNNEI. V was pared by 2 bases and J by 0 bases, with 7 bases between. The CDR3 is CASSEIAANYGYTF. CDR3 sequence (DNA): TGTGCCAGCAGTGAAATCGCTGCTAACTATGGCTACACCTTC.

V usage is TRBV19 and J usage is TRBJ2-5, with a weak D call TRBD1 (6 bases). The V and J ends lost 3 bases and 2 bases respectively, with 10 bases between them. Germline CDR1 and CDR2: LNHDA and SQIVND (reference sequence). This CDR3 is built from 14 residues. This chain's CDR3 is CASSMNGQQETQYF. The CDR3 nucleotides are TGTGCCAGTAGTATGAACGGACAGCAAGAGACCCAGTACTTC.

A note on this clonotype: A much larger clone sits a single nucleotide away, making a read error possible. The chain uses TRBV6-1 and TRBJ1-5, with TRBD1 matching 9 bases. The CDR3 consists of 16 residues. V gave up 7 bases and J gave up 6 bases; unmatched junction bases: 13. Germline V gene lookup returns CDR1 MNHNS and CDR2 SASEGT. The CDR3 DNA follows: TGTGCCAGCACCCCGGGACAGGGATATCTCAGTCAGCCCCAGCATTTT. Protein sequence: CASTPGQGYLSQPQHF.

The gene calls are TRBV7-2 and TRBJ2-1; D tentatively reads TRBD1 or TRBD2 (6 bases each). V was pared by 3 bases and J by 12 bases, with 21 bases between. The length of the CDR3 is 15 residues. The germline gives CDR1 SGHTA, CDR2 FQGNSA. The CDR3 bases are TGTGCCAGCAGCTTGATGACAGGAGGGGTAAAGCGGCAGTTCTTC. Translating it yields CASSLMTGGVKRQFF.

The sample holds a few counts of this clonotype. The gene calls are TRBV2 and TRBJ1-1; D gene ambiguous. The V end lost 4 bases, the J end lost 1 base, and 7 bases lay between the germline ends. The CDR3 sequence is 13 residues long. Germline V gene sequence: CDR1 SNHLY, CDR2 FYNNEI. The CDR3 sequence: CASSVLENTEAFF. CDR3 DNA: TGTGCCAGCAGTGTTTTGGAGAACACTGAAGCTTTCTTT.

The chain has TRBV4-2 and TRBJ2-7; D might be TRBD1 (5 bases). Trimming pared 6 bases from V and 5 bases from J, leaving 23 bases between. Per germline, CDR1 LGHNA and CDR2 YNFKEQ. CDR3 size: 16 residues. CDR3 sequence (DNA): TGTGCCAGCAGTCGGACACTCGTATCCCTGGGCCACGAGCAGTACTTC. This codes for CASSRTLVSLGHEQYF.

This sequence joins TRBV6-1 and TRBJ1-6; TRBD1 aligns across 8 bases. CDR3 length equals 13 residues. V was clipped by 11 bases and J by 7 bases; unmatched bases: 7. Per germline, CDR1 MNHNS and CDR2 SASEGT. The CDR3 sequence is CAVAGTGNSPLHF. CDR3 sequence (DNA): TGTGCCGTTGCCGGGACAGGAAATTCACCCCTCCACTTT.

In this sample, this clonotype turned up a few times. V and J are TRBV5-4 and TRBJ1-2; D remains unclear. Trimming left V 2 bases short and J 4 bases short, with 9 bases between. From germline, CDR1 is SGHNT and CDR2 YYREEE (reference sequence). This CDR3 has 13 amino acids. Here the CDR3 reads CASSFRTLYGYTF. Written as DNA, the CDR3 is TGTGCCAGCAGCTTTAGGACGCTCTATGGCTACACCTTC.

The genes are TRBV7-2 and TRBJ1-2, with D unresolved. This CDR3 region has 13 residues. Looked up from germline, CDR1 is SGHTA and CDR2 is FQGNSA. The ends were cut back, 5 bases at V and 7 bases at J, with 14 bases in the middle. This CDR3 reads CASSPPQRIGYTF. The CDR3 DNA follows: TGTGCCAGCAGCCCCCCACAAAGGATTGGCTACACCTTC.

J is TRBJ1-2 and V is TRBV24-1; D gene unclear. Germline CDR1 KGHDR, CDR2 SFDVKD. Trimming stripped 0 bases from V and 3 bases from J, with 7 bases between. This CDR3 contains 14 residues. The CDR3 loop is CATSDLNLDYGYTF. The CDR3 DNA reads TGTGCCACCAGTGATTTGAATCTGGACTATGGCTACACCTTC.

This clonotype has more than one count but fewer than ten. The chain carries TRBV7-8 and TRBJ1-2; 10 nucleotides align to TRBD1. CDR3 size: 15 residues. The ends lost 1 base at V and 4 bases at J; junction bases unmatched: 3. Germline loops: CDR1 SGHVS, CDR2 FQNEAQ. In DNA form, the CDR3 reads TGTGCCAGCAGCTTAGGAGGACAGGGGGTCTATGGCTACACCTTC. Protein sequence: CASSLGGQGVYGYTF.

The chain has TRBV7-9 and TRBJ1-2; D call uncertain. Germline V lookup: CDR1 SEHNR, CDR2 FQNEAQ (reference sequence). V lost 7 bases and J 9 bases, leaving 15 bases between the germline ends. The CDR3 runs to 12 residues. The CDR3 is CASTPTEGSYTF. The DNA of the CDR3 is TGTGCCAGCACCCCAACCGAGGGTAGCTACACCTTC.

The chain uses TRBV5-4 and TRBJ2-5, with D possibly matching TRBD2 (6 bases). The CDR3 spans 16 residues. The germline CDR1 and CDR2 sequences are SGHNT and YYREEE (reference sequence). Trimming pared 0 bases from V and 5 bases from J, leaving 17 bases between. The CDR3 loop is CASSLGRLGPLETQYF. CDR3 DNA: TGTGCCAGCAGCTTGGGGCGACTAGGTCCTTTGGAGACCCAGTACTTC.

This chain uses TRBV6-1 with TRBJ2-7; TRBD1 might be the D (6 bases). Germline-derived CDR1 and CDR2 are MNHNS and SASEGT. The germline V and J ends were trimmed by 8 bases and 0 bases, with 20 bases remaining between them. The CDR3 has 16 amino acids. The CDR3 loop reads CASAPETGFSSYEQYF. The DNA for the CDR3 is TGTGCCAGCGCCCCAGAGACAGGTTTTAGCTCCTACGAGCAGTACTTC.

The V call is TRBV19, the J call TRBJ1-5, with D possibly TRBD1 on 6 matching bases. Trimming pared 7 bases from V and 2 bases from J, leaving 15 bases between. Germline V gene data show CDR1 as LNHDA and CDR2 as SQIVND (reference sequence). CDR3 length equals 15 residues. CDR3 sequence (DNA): TGTGCCAGTACCAGCCCAGGGGCAGGCAATCAGCCCCAGCATTTT. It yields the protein CASTSPGAGNQPQHF.

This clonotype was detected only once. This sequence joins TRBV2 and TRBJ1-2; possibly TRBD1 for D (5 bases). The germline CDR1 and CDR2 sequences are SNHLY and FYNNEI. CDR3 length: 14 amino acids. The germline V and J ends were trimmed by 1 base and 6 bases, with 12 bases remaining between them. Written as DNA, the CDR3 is TGTGCCAGCAGTGAAGAAATCAGGGAGCATGGCTACACCTTC. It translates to CASSEEIREHGYTF.

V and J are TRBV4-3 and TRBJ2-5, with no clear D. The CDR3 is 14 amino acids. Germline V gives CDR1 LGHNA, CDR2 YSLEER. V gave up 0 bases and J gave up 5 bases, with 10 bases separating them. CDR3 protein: CASSQEFNRETQYF. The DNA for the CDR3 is TGCGCCAGCAGCCAAGAGTTTAACCGGGAGACCCAGTACTTC.

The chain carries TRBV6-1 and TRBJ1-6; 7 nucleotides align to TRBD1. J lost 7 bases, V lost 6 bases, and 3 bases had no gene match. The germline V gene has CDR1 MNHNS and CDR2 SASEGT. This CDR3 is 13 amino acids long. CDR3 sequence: CASSRDSNSPLHF. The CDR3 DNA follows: TGTGCCAGCAGCCGGGACAGCAATTCACCCCTCCACTTT.

In DNA form, the CDR3 reads TGTGCCAGTACTTTGGGATTGAACACTGAAGCTTTCTTT. This sequence encodes CASTLGLNTEAFF. This chain joins TRBV19 and TRBJ1-1; D gene uncertain. Germline V gene lookup returns CDR1 LNHDA and CDR2 SQIVND (reference sequence). The CDR3 runs 13 residues. Between the trimmed V and J ends, which lost 7 bases and 0 bases, there was a span of 9 bases.

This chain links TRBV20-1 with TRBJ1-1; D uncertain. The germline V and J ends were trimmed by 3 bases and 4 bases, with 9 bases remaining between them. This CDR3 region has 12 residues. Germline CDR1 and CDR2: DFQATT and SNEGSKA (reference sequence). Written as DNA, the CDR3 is TGCAGTGCTAGTTTTAGGGTCACTGAAGCTTTCTTT. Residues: CSASFRVTEAFF.